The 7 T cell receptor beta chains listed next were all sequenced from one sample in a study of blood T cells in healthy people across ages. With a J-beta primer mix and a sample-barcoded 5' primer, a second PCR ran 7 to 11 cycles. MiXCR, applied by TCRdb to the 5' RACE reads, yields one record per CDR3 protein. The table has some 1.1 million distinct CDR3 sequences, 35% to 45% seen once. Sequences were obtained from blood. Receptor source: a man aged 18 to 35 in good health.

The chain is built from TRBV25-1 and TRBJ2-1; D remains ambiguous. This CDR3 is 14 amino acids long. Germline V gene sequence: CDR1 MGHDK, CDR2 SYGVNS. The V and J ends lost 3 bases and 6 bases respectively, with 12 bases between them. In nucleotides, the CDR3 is TGTGCCAGCAGTGACCGACAAGAGCCCAATGAGCAGTTCTTC. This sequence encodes CASSDRQEPNEQFF.

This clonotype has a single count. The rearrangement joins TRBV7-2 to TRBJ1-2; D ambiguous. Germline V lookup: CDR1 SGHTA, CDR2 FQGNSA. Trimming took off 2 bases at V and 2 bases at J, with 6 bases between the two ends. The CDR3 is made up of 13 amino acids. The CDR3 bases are TGTGCCAGCAGCTTATTGATGAACTATGGCTACACCTTC. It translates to CASSLLMNYGYTF.

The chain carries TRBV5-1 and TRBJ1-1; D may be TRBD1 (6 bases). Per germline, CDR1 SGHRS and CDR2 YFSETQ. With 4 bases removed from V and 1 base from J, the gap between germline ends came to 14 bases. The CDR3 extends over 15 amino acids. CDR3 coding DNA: TGCGCCAGCAGCCCCGCACAGGGAGCGAACACTGAAGCTTTCTTT. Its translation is CASSPAQGANTEAFF. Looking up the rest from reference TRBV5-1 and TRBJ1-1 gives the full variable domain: KAGVTQTPRYLIKTRGQQVTLSCSPISGHRSVSWYQQTPGQGLQFLFEYFSETQRNKGNFPGRFSGRQFSNSRSEMNVSTLELGDSALYLCASSPAQGANTEAFFGQGTRLTVV.

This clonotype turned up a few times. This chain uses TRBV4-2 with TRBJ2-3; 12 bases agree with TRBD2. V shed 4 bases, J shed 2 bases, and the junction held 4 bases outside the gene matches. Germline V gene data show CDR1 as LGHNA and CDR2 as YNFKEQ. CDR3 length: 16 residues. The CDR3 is CASSPRTSGVTDTQYF. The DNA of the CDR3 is TGTGCCAGCAGCCCACGGACTAGCGGGGTCACAGATACGCAGTATTTT.

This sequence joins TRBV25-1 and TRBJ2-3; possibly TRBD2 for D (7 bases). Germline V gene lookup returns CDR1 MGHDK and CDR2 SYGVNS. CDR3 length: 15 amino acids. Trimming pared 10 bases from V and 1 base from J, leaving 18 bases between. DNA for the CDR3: TGTGCCACCTCAAGGGGGGGGTTTGGCACAGATACGCAGTATTTT. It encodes CATSRGGFGTDTQYF.

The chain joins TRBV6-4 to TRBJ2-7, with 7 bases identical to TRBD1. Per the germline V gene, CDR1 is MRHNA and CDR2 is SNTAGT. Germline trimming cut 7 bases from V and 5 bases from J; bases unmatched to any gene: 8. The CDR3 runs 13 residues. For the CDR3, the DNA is TGTGCCAGCACTGCGACAGGGTCCCACGAGCAGTACTTC. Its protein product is CASTATGSHEQYF.

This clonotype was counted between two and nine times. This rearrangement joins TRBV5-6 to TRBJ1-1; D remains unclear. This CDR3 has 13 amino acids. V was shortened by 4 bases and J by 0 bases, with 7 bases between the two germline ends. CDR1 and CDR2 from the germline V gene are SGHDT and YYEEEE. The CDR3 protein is CASSIDMNTEAFF. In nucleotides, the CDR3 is TGTGCCAGCAGCATCGACATGAACACTGAAGCTTTCTTT.